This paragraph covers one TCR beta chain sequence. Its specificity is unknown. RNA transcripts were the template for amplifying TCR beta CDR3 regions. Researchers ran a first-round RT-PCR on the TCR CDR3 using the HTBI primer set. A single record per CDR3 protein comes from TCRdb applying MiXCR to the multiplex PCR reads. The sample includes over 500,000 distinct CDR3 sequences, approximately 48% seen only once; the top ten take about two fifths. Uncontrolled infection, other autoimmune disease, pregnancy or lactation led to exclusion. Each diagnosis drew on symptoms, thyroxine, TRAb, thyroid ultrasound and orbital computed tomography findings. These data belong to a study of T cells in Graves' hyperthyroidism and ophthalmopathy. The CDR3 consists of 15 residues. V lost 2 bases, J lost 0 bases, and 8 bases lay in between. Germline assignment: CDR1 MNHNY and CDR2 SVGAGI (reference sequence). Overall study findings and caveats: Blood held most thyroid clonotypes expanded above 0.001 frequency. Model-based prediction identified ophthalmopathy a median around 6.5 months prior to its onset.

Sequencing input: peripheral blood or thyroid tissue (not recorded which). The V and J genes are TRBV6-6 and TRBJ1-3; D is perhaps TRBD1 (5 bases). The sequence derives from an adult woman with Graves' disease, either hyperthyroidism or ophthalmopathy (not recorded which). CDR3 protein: CASSYNGHSGNTIYF. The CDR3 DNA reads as TGTGCCAGCAGTTACAATGGACACTCTGGAAACACCATATATTTT.